The T cell receptor (beta chain) under discussion was sequenced for a study of CD8 T cell repertoires and HIV-1 epitope variants. Looking at the study overall: Autologous T cell-negative cells served as antigen-presenting cells in equal numbers.

With regard to this clone: Its antigen remains unidentified.

Repertoires were generated with immunoSEQ multiplex PCR, while TCRdb's copy carries only in-frame clones and drops some. This table holds roughly 7,000 clones, 50% to 70% found once. Germline V gene sequence: CDR1 SGHRS, CDR2 YFSETQ. This CDR3 region has 15 residues. V lost 1 base and J lost 0, with 10 bases in between. This TCR was sampled from a male donor with HIV. The chain recombines TRBV5-1 with TRBJ1-1; possible D gene TRBD1, 6 bases. Sequenced input: cultured CD8+ T cells derived from PBMCs. The CDR3 spells CASSLSGVMNTEAFF. The CDR3 coding sequence is TGCGCCAGCAGCTTGTCAGGGGTGATGAACACTGAAGCTTTCTTT.